A single sample is the source of the 20 T cell receptor beta chains below, sequenced in a study of blood T cells in healthy people across ages. For the second PCR, which ran for 7 to 11 cycles, a sample-barcoded 5' primer and a J-beta primer mix were used. TCRdb called the 5' RACE reads again in MiXCR, with one record for every CDR3 protein. The repertoire holds more than 900,000 distinct CDR3 sequences, with about 27% as singletons. This same sample was also part of a study on T cells of mothers and their children.

The sequenced sample consisted of blood. The receptors were sampled from a woman in her 40s in good health.

This clonotype occurred many times. The chain joins TRBV4-2 to TRBJ2-7; D remains unclear. V was clipped by 1 base and J by 4 bases, with 11 bases between them. Germline CDR1 and CDR2: LGHNA and YNFKEQ. The CDR3 is 14 residues long. In DNA, the CDR3 is TGTGCCAGCAGCCAAGGGGTAGTGGTGTACGAGCAGTACTTC. Protein: CASSQGVVVYEQYF.

The chain employs TRBV7-8 and TRBJ2-2; TRBD2 matches 14 bases. The ends lost 10 bases at V and 0 bases at J; junction bases unmatched: 10. The germline V gene has CDR1 SGHVS and CDR2 FQNEAQ. There are 18 residues in the CDR3. The CDR3 region has the DNA TGTGCCAACCCACCGGGACTAGCGGGGGCCTCGAACACCGGGGAGCTGTTTTTT. It translates to CANPPGLAGASNTGELFF.

A remark on this clonotype: A much larger clonotype is one base distant, so this may be a read error. The chain employs TRBV6-5 and TRBJ1-2, with TRBD1 identical over 7 bases. The CDR3 sequence is 13 residues long. The trim removed 8 bases at V and 7 bases at J, leaving 10 bases unmatched. Germline V gene data show CDR1 as MNHEY and CDR2 as SVGAGI. The CDR3 DNA is TGTGCCAGCGGACTTCAGGGGGTGAGTGGCTACACCTTC. Amino acid sequence: CASGLQGVSGYTF.

This clonotype was seen repeatedly, ten times or more. A single base separates this from a much larger clone, so it may be a read error. V usage is TRBV3-1 and J usage is TRBJ2-6, with D hard to call. V lost 7 bases and J 0 bases, leaving 1 base between the germline ends. CDR3 length equals 12 residues. Germline V gene sequence: CDR1 LGHDT, CDR2 YNNKEL (reference sequence). The CDR3 protein is CASISGANVLTF. CDR3 sequence (DNA): TGTGCCAGCATCTCTGGGGCCAACGTCCTGACTTTC.

The genes are TRBV20-1 and TRBJ2-2; D gene uncertain. CDR1 is DFQATT and CDR2 is SNEGSKA in the germline V gene (reference sequence). Trimming pared 2 bases from V and 0 bases from J, leaving 13 bases between. The length of the CDR3 is 16 residues. The CDR3 DNA is TGCAGTGCTAGAACCTCTTCCAGAGCGAACACCGGGGAGCTGTTTTTT. It specifies CSARTSSRANTGELFF.

A note on this clonotype: At one boundary the junction diverges from the germline segment, which might be a read error. The chain has TRBV27 and TRBJ2-1, with a weak D call TRBD2 (6 bases). The CDR3 contains 11 residues. The germline CDR1 and CDR2 sequences are MNHEY and SMNVEV (reference sequence). CDR3 loop: CANSSGDEQFF. The CDR3 DNA reads as TGTGCCAACAGTTCGGGGGATGAGCAGTTCTTC.

CDR3 loop: CASRGQGGSYNEQFF. The CDR3 DNA sequence: TGTGCCAGCAGGGGACAGGGTGGCTCCTACAATGAGCAGTTCTTC. This sequence joins TRBV28 and TRBJ2-1; 9 bases align to TRBD1. Germline V gives CDR1 MDHEN, CDR2 SYDVKM. The CDR3 totals 15 residues. The ends lost 6 bases at V and 0 bases at J; junction bases unmatched: 3.

This clonotype was recorded a few times. The chain couples TRBV5-6 to TRBJ2-6; D is unresolved. The CDR3 extends over 15 amino acids. V lost 3 bases to trimming and J lost 0 bases, with 7 bases between them. CDR1 SGHDT and CDR2 YYEEEE come from the germline V gene. The chain's CDR3 is CASSSPYSGANVLTF. CDR3 nucleotides: TGTGCCAGCAGCTCCCCCTACTCTGGGGCCAACGTCCTGACTTTC.

This clonotype has a count of ten or more. The chain is built from TRBV20-1 and TRBJ2-1; 9 positions agree with TRBD1. V shed 6 bases, J shed 6 bases, and the junction held 3 bases outside the gene matches. Germline V lookup: CDR1 DFQATT, CDR2 SNEGSKA (reference sequence). The CDR3 length is 12 residues. This chain's CDR3 is CSATGGTNEQFF. For the CDR3, the DNA is TGCAGTGCGACAGGGGGAACCAATGAGCAGTTCTTC.

The chain combines TRBV20-1 with TRBJ1-1; D ambiguous. V was pared by 0 bases and J by 3 bases, with 17 bases between. The germline CDR1 and CDR2 sequences are DFQATT and SNEGSKA (reference sequence). This CDR3 has 16 amino acids. The CDR3 reads CSARDGYAGFDTEAFF. The DNA for the CDR3 is TGCAGTGCTAGAGATGGTTACGCCGGATTCGACACTGAAGCTTTCTTT.

This clonotype came up many times. The rearrangement links TRBV10-3 to TRBJ2-7; D unresolved. Looked up from germline, CDR1 is ENHRY and CDR2 is SYGVKD. The CDR3 consists of 14 residues. Deletions cut 0 bases from V and 5 bases from J, with 11 bases between. CDR3 sequence reads: CAISESRGRDEQYF. The CDR3 DNA reads as TGTGCCATCAGTGAGTCGAGAGGCCGGGACGAGCAGTACTTC.

V and J are TRBV2 and TRBJ1-5, with D maybe TRBD1 (6 bases). Germline CDR1 and CDR2: SNHLY and FYNNEI. The CDR3 extends over 14 amino acids. Trimming cost V 6 bases and J 5 bases, with 14 bases left between them. The CDR3 here is CASRVGTTDQPQHF. The CDR3, as DNA: TGTGCCAGCAGGGTCGGGACAACCGATCAGCCCCAGCATTTT.

This clonotype turned up a few times. The chain carries TRBV7-9 and TRBJ1-6; no reliable D call. The length of the CDR3 is 13 residues. The V gene's germline CDR1 is SEHNR and CDR2 FQNEAQ (reference sequence). V was shortened by 1 base and J by 11 bases, with 9 bases between the two germline ends. The CDR3 nucleotides read TGTGCCAGCAGCTTAGACGGATCGGCACCCCTCCACTTT. The encoded protein is CASSLDGSAPLHF.

The table lists this clonotype with many counts. The V and J genes are TRBV20-1 and TRBJ2-5; a weak D match, TRBD1 (5 bases). The CDR3 runs 13 residues. V lost 2 bases and J lost 1, with 8 bases in between. Germline lookup yields CDR1 DFQATT and CDR2 SNEGSKA (reference sequence). Written as DNA, the CDR3 is TGCAGTGCTAGACAGGGTTTCCAAGAGACCCAGTACTTC. Amino acids: CSARQGFQETQYF.

CDR3 DNA sequence: TGCAGTGCTAGAGAGGGGGGACCAGCGACGGAGCAGTTCTTC. It encodes CSAREGGPATEQFF. The chain uses TRBV20-1 and TRBJ2-1, with D possibly matching TRBD2 (6 bases). Trimming removed 0 bases from V and 10 bases from J, with 16 bases in between. Looked up from germline, CDR1 is DFQATT and CDR2 is SNEGSKA (reference sequence). The CDR3 covers 14 residues.

The genes are TRBV14 and TRBJ2-3; D remains unclear. Germline lookup yields CDR1 SGHDN and CDR2 FVKESK. The CDR3 spans 15 residues. Trimming cost V 4 bases and J 0 bases, with 11 bases left between them. The CDR3 loop reads CASSPGPSSTDTQYF. The CDR3 region has the DNA TGTGCCAGCAGCCCTGGTCCCTCAAGCACAGATACGCAGTATTTT.

This clonotype was counted many times. This chain joins TRBV6-6 and TRBJ2-5; 10 bases map to TRBD1. The CDR3 has 15 residues. CDR1 is MNHNY, CDR2 SVGAGI, per germline (reference sequence). Losses at the gene ends were 3 bases for V and 4 bases for J; bases not matched to a gene: 5. CDR3 sequence: CASSYGTGVGETQYF. Written as DNA, the CDR3 is TGTGCCAGCAGTTATGGGACAGGGGTTGGAGAGACCCAGTACTTC.

CDR3 protein: CASRQGGTNEKLFF. In nucleotides, the CDR3 is TGTGCCAGCAGACAGGGGGGGACTAATGAAAAACTGTTTTTT. V usage is TRBV28 and J usage is TRBJ1-4; 8 nucleotides match TRBD1. The ends lost 6 bases at V and 2 bases at J; junction bases unmatched: 2. Per the germline V gene, CDR1 is MDHEN and CDR2 is SYDVKM. This CDR3 has 14 amino acids.

The table lists this clonotype with a few counts. This may be a read error: a much more frequent sequence differs by one nucleotide. The chain combines TRBV6-4 with TRBJ2-7; D unresolved. The V end lost 3 bases, the J end lost 7 bases, and 16 bases lay between the germline ends. This CDR3 spans 14 amino acids. Germline V gives CDR1 MRHNA, CDR2 SNTAGT. The CDR3 region has the DNA TGTGCCAGCAGTGAAACGGCCCAAAGGGATGAGCAGTACTTC. Translation gives CASSETAQRDEQYF.

This clonotype was observed at least ten times. CDR3 in amino acids: CASSYPRAAEAFF. In DNA form, the CDR3 reads TGTGCCAGCAGTTACCCCCGGGCAGCGGAAGCTTTCTTT. The rearrangement links TRBV6-5 to TRBJ1-1, with D hard to call. The germline gives CDR1 MNHEY, CDR2 SVGAGI. The CDR3 is 13 amino acids. V gave up 2 bases and J gave up 8 bases, with 12 bases separating them.